This T cell receptor (beta chain) was retrieved from a study of graft-versus-host responses after intestinal transplantation. Method: immunoSEQ multiplex PCR; TCRdb's copy keeps in-frame clones and lacks some. The data contain tens of thousands of clones, 70% to 90% of them singletons. V was clipped by 1 base and J by 3 bases; unmatched bases: 7. The germline V gene encodes CDR1 GTSNPN and CDR2 SVGIG (reference sequence). CDR3 length: 15 residues. On this clone: The antigen is unknown.

This sequence was found in a human donor who was the organ donor for an intestinal transplant. J is TRBJ1-1 and V is TRBV30; 8 bases map to TRBD1. The sample consisted of unstimulated CD4+ T cells sorted from spleen or lymph node cells, taken before transplant. The chain's CDR3 is CAWSGPTGVDTEAFF. CDR3 bases: TGTGCCTGGAGTGGCCCGACAGGGGTAGACACTGAAGCTTTCTTT.